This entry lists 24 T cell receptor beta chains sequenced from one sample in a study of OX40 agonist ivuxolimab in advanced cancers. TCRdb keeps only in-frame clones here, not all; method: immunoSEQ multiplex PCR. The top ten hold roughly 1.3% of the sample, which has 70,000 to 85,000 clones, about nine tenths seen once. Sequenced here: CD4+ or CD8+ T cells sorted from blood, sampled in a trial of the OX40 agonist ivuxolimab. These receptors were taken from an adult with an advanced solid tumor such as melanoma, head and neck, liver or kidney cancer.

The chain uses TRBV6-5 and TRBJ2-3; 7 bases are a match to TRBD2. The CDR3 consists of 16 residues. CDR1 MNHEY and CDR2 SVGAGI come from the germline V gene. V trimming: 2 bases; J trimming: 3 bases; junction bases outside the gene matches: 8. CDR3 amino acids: CASSYGGAGVTDTQYF. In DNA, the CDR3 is TGTGCCAGCAGTTACGGCGGGGCGGGAGTAACAGATACGCAGTATTTT.

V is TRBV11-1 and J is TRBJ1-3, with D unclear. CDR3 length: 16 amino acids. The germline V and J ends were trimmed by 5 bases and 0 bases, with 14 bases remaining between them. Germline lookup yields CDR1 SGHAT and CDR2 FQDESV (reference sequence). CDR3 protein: CASSPRRGGSGNTIYF. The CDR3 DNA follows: TGTGCCAGCAGCCCCAGAAGAGGCGGCTCTGGAAACACCATATATTTT. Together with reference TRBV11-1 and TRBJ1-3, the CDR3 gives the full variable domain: EAEVAQSPRYKITEKSQAVAFWCDPISGHATLYWYRQILGQGPELLVQFQDESVVDDSQLPKDRFSAERLKGVDSTLKIQPAELGDSAMYLCASSPRRGGSGNTIYFGEGSWLTVV.

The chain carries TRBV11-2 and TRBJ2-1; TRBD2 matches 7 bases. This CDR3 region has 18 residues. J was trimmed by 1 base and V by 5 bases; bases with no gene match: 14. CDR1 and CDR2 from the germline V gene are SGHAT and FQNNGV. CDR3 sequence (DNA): TGTGCCAGCAGCCTCCGAGAGGGGAGCGGGGCTTCCTACAATGAGCAGTTCTTC. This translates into CASSLREGSGASYNEQFF.

DNA for the CDR3: TGTGCCAGCAGTGACTCGGGGGGGTATAGGCGGCAGTTCTTC. Its protein is CASSDSGGYRRQFF. This rearrangement joins TRBV6-4 to TRBJ2-1, with 7 bases matching TRBD2. The CDR3 totals 14 residues. The J segment lost 12 bases and the V segment lost 0 bases, leaving 8 bases of the junction unmatched. Germline lookup yields CDR1 MRHNA and CDR2 SNTAGT.

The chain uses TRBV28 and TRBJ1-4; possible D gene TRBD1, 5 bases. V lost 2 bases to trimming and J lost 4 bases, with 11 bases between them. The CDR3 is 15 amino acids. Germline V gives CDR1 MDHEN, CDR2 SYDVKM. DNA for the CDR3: TGTGCCAGCAGTTTACCCCGGGACCTTAATGAAAAACTGTTTTTT. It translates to CASSLPRDLNEKLFF. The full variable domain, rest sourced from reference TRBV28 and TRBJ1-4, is DVKVTQSSRYLVKRTGEKVFLECVQDMDHENMFWYRQDPGLGLRLIYFSYDVKMKEKGDIPEGYSVSREKKERFSLILESASTNQTSMYLCASSLPRDLNEKLFFGSGTQLSVL.

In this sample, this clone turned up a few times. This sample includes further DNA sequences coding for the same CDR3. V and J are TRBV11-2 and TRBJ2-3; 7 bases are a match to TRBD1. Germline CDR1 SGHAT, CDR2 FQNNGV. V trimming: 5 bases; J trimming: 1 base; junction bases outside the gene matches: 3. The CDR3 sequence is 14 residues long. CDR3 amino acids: CASSAGQGTDTQYF. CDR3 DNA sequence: TGTGCCAGCAGCGCCGGACAGGGCACAGATACGCAGTATTTT.

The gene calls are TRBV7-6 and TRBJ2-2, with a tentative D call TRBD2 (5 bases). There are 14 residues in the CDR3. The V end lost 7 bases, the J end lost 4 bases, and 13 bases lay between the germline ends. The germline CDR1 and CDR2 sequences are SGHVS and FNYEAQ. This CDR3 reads CASKLGSSTGELFF. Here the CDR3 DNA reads TGTGCCAGCAAGTTGGGGAGTAGCACCGGGGAGCTGTTTTTT.

Here the CDR3 reads CASSPRTSTDTQYF. The CDR3 bases are TGTGCCAGCAGTCCCAGGACTAGCACAGATACGCAGTATTTT. The V call is TRBV9, the J call TRBJ2-3; maybe TRBD2 (5 bases). Trimming cost V 5 bases and J 0 bases, with 10 bases left between them. The CDR3 extends over 14 amino acids. In germline, CDR1 is SGDLS, CDR2 YYNGEE.

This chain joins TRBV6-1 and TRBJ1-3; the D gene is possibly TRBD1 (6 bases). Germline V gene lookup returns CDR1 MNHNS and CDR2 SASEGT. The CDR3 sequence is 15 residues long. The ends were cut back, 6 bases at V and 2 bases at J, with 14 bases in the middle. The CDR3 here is CASSAGTSTGNTIYF. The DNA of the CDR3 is TGTGCCAGCAGCGCTGGGACATCTACTGGAAACACCATATATTTT.

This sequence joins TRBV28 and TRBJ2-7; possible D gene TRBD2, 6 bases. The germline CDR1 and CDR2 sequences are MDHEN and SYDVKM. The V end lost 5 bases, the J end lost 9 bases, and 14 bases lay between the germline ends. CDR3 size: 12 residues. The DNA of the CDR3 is TGTGCCAGCAGTCCCGGGGGTGGCGGGCAGTACTTC. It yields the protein CASSPGGGGQYF.

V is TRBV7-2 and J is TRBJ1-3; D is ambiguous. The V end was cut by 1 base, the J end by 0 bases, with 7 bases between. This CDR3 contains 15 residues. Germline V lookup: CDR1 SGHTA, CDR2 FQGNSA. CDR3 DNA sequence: TGTGCCAGCAGCTTAGGGAGGCGCTCTGGAAACACCATATATTTT. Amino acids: CASSLGRRSGNTIYF.

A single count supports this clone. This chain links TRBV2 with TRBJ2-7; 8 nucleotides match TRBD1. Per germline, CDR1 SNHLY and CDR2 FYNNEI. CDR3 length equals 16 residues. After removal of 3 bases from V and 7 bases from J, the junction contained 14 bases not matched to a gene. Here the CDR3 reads CASSETPGGALGEQYF. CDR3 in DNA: TGTGCCAGCAGTGAGACCCCAGGGGGCGCTTTGGGGGAGCAGTACTTC.

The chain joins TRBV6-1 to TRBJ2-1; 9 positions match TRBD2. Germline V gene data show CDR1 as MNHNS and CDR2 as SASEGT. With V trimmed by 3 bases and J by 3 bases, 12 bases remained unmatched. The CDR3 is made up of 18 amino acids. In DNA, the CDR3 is TGTGCCAGCAGTGACGCTAGGGGCGGGGGGGCTAACTACAATGAGCAGTTCTTC. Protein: CASSDARGGGANYNEQFF.

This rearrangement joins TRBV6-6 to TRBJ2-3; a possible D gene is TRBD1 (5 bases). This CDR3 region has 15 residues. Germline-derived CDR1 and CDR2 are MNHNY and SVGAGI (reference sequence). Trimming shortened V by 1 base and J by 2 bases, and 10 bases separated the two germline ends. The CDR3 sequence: CASSYLGLVTDTQYF. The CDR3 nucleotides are TGTGCCAGCAGTTACTTGGGGCTGGTCACAGATACGCAGTATTTT.

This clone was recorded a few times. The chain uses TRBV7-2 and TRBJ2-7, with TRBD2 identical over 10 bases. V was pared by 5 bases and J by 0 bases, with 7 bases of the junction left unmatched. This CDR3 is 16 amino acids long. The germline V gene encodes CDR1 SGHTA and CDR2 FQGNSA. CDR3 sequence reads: CASSLGLAESSYEQYF. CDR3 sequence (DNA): TGTGCCAGCAGCCTCGGACTAGCGGAAAGCTCCTACGAGCAGTACTTC.

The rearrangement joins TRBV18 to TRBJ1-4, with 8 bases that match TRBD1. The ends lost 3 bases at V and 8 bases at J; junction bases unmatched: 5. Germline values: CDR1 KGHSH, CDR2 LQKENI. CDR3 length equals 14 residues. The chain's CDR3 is CASSPRTGKEKLFF. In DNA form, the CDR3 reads TGTGCCAGCTCACCCCGGACAGGGAAGGAAAAACTGTTTTTT.

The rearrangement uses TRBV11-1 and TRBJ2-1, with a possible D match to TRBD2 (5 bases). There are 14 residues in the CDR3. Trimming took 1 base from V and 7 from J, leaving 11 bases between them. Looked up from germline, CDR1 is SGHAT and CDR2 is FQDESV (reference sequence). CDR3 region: CASSLGLLWNEQFF. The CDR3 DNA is TGTGCCAGCAGCTTAGGACTACTGTGGAATGAGCAGTTCTTC.

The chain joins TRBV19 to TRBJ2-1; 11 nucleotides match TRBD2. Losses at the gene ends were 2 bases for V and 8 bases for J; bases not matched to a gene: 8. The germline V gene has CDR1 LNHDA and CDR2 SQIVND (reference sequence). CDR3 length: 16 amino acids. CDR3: CASSILGLAVGDEQFF. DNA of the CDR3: TGTGCCAGTAGTATACTGGGACTAGCGGTTGGCGATGAGCAGTTCTTC.

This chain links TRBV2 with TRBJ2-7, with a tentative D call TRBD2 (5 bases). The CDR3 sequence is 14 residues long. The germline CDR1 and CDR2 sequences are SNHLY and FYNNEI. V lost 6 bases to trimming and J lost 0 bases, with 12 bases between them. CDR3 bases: TGTGCCAGCAGGGGTATGGGGAGCTCCTACGAGCAGTACTTC. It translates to CASRGMGSSYEQYF.

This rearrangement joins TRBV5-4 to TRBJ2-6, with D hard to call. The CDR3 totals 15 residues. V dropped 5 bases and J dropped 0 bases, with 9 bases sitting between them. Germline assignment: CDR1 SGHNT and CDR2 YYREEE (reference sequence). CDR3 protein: CASSSTFSGANVLTF. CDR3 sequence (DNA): TGTGCCAGCAGTTCCACCTTCTCTGGGGCCAACGTCCTGACTTTC. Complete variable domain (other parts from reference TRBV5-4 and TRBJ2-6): ETGVTQSPTHLIKTRGQQVTLRCSSQSGHNTVSWYQQALGQGPQFIFQYYREEENGRGNFPPRFSGLQFPNYSSELNVNALELDDSALYLCASSSTFSGANVLTFGAGSRLTVL.

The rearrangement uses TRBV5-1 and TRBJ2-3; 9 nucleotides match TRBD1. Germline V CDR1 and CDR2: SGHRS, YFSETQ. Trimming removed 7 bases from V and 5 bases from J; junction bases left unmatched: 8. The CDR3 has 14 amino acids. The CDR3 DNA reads TGCGCCAGCGGACCGACAGGGGGTATAGATACGCAGTATTTT. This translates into CASGPTGGIDTQYF.

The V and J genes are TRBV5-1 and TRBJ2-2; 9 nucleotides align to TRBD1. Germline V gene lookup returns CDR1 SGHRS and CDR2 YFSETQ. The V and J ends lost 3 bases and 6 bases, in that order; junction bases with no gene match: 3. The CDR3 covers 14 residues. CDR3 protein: CASSSGTGSGELFF. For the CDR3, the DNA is TGCGCCAGCAGCTCCGGGACAGGGTCCGGGGAGCTGTTTTTT.

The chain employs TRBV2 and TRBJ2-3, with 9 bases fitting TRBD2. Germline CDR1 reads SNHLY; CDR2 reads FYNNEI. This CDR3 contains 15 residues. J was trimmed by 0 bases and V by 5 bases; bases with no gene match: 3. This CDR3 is CASSRGLASTDTQYF. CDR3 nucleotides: TGTGCCAGCAGTCGCGGACTAGCGAGCACAGATACGCAGTATTTT.

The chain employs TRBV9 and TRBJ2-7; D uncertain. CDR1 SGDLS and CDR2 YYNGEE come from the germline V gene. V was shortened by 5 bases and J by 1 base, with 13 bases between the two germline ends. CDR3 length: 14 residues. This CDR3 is CASSRRYFSYEQYF. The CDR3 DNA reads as TGTGCCAGCAGTCGGCGATATTTTTCCTACGAGCAGTACTTC. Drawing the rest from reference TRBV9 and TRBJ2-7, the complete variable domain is DSGVTQTPKHLITATGQRVTLRCSPRSGDLSVYWYQQSLDQGLQFLIQYYNGEERAKGNILERFSAQQFPDLHSELNLSSLELGDSALYFCASSRRYFSYEQYFGPGTRLTVT.